This T cell receptor beta chain was recovered during a study of shared clonotypes between healthy human individuals (TCRdb year 2020). Study-wide context: The cohort included a few men and a couple of women between 18 and 49 years of age. For each donor, CD4 naive and CD4 memory were each given three plates, CD8 naive was given two plates, and CD8 memory was given one plate. To estimate repertoire size and how much clonotype sharing occurs between individuals, the study deeply sequenced the blood TCR repertoires of roughly 5 healthy adults. Libraries were prepared and TCR repertoires were sequenced by different laboratories using diverse techniques, in order to increase sequencing depth and limit assay-specific biases. Each donor's leukapheresis produced roughly between roughly 0.85 and 10 billion PBMCs.

Using the deep immunoSEQ assay, TCR CDR3 regions were amplified from genomic DNA by multiplex PCR. Extracted genomic DNA from each cell subset was distributed evenly across all wells of several immunoSEQ 96-well plates, and each plate was treated as a replicate. For sorted subsets, around 200 ng genomic DNA, equal to tens of thousands of T cell genomes, was loaded into each replicate PCR. Purified libraries were measured with a Qubit 3.0 fluorometer, size-checked on a Bioanalyzer 2100, and measured again with the KAPA Library Quantification kit. Each immunoSEQ 96-well plate was sequenced on its own single-read 150-cycle Illumina NextSeq 550 flow cell. As for the original processing: The immunoSEQ output contained only junctional sequences without quality scores, so filtering could not match that applied to full-length reads. To assign V/J genes and CDR3, sequences were annotated using PyIR, a Python wrapper for IgBLAST v1.9, with IMGT germline references. Reads were removed for weak V/J assignments (E-value above 1e-6), missing CDR3, stop codons, out-of-frame junctions, or ambiguous translated residues. A V3J clonotype was defined by an identical inferred V gene, J gene, and CDR3 amino acid sequence. To compute the percentage overlap between repertoires, the number of shared unique clonotypes was divided by the size of the smaller repertoire. Three approaches were used to assess repertoire richness: RTK rarefaction, the Chao1 estimator, and Recon v2.1 estimates of unobserved clonotypes. Generation probabilities were computed with OLGA for all TCRbeta clonotypes obtained by the gDNA method from several donors. TCRdb took this table from immuneACCESS and kept in-frame rearrangements with V and J called. Such tables lack part of the clones; where checked against another copy, unresolved V genes explain under half of the gap, and the rest is unexplained. V, J and clone size derive from that table, while D and trimming were established from the DNA sequence. This sample gives millions of clones in total; roughly 92% of them show up just once. The top ten clones comprise 0.13% to 0.15% of the sample.

Paper-wide results and their limitations: Compared with non-shared clonotypes, clonotypes shared by all four sorted-subset donors had higher generation probabilities. Incomplete sequencing was indicated by rarefaction of sorted-subset datasets, despite the large sequencing depth. Sampling was restricted to blood, and TCR repertoires in tissues likely differ from the TCR repertoires found in blood. Naive subsets generally had larger estimated clonotype richness than memory subsets did. Pairwise subsampling led to the expectation that sequencing depth would affect the degree of clonotype sharing among donors. The genetic and exposure-history diversity represented was limited by the small number of donors. Sharing across a few donors was observed for roughly 5% of naive CD4, 3% to 3.5% of naive CD8, 2.3% of memory CD4, and around 0.42% of memory CD8 clonotypes.

Healthy HIV-negative adults with no recently reported acute infections or vaccinations were included as donors. All donors were Caucasian adults living in Nashville, Tennessee, USA. CD4+ T cells were enriched by magnetic negative selection, after which naive cells were positively selected on CD45RA and the negative fraction was taken as the memory subset. Blood was collected by leukapheresis, and PBMCs were isolated by Ficoll-Histopaque density gradient centrifugation and then cryopreserved in liquid nitrogen vapor phase. Analytical flow cytometry was used to check the purity and quantity of every magnetically sorted T cell population. Genomic DNA was isolated from each sorted fraction and quantified by UV absorbance on a Nanodrop 2000c. V and J are truncated by 6 bases and 2 bases respectively, leaving an intervening sequence of 14 bases. The germline V gene gives CDR1 as SNHLY and CDR2 as FYNNEI. Spanning cysteine to phenylalanine, the CDR3 consists of 15 amino acids. Only CDR3 DNA remains: 45 bases, in frame from the first base.

Worth noting for this clone: Its antigen is currently not known. No much larger clonotype is one base removed from it; base qualities were not supplied.

The rearranged chain carries TRBV2 and TRBJ2-1, with TRBD2 as a weak D call on 6 bases. This sequence was found in a young man in good health. The source material was naive CD4+ T cells sorted from blood. In light of the paper, this sample's cell subset or site label describes: CD45RA+ positively selected. The nucleotide sequence is given as TGTGCCAGCAGAACCGGGACTCGCGCCTACAATGAGCAGTTCTTC. The resulting protein is CASRTGTRAYNEQFF.